The rows below give T cell receptor beta chains drawn from one sample of a study of cytomegalovirus exposure and HLA in healthy donors. Profiling relied on immunoSEQ multiplex PCR, and the TCRdb table lists in-frame clones only, not all of them. The sample records some 80,000 clones, approximately 65% being singletons. Sequencing input: PBMCs. Every receptor here comes from a male donor in good health and CMV-seropositive. Each CDR3 is given with its conserved first and last residue. D genes are given only for firm matches. Some rows have no size entry. The others give once, few or many, or a class for an expanded clone.

V gene,D gene,clone size,J gene,CDR3 DNA,CDR3 protein
TRBV25-1,NA,few,TRBJ2-7,TGTGCCAGCAGCCAGGGGGGCTACGAGCAGTACTTC,CASSQGGYEQYF
TRBV7-9,NA,NA,TRBJ2-7,TGTGCCAGCAGCTTAGGGCTAGCCTCCTACGAGCAGTACTTC,CASSLGLASYEQYF
TRBV7-9,NA,NA,TRBJ1-4,TGTGCCAGCAGCTCAAAAGAGGGCCGGCTTAAGGAAAAACTGTTTTTT,CASSSKEGRLKEKLFF
TRBV7-3,TRBD2,NA,TRBJ2-1,TGTGCCAGCAGCAAAAGGGGGTCTAGCGGGGTGAATGAGCAGTTCTTC,CASSKRGSSGVNEQFF
TRBV7-8,NA,NA,TRBJ1-5,TGTGCCAGCAGCCTACAACCCCAGGACAGATTCAATCAGCCCCAGCATTTT,CASSLQPQDRFNQPQHF
TRBV6-5,TRBD2,NA,TRBJ2-7,TGTGCCAGCAGTTACGGGGAGGGGCGAACCTACGAGCAGTACTTC,CASSYGEGRTYEQYF
TRBV7-2,NA,once,TRBJ2-3,TGTGCCAGCAGCTTAAGTGGAGGAGGGAGTCTCACAGATACGCAGTATTTT,CASSLSGGGSLTDTQYF
TRBV30,NA,few,TRBJ1-6,TGTGCCTGGAGTGTAGTGCCAGGGACTTATTCACCCCTCCACTTT,CAWSVVPGTYSPLHF
TRBV18,NA,NA,TRBJ2-2,TGTGCCAGCTCCCCGGAGACTAACACCGGGGAGCTGTTTTTT,CASSPETNTGELFF
TRBV28,TRBD1,NA,TRBJ2-1,TGTGCCTCTGGGACAGCGACCTACAATGAGCAGTTCTTC,CASGTATYNEQFF
TRBV28,TRBD2,NA,TRBJ2-1,TGTGCCAGCAGTTTGGATAGCGGGGGGGACAATGAGCAGTTCTTC,CASSLDSGGDNEQFF
TRBV5-4,TRBD2,once,TRBJ2-3,TGTGCCAGCAGCTTGGACGCGGGAGGGGATACGCAGTATTTT,CASSLDAGGDTQYF
TRBV6-6,NA,NA,TRBJ1-2,TGTGCCAGCAGTTTCCGAAGGGGCCCGTATGGCTACACCTTC,CASSFRRGPYGYTF
TRBV14,NA,once,TRBJ2-5,TGTGCCAGCAGCCAAGATTTGGGGGGAACGGGGACCCAGTACTTC,CASSQDLGGTGTQYF
TRBV4-1,NA,few,TRBJ1-4,NA,CASSTSGQANEKLFF
TRBV6-5,TRBD1,NA,TRBJ1-1,TGTGCCAGCAGTCCGGGACAGGGGGGGACTGAAGCTTTCTTT,CASSPGQGGTEAFF
TRBV9,TRBD2,NA,TRBJ2-1,TGTGCCAGCAGCAACCTGGGGACTAGCGGTTACAATGAGCAGTTCTTC,CASSNLGTSGYNEQFF
TRBV25-1,NA,few,TRBJ2-7,TGTGCCACCTCGAGGGACACATCTGGGGAGCAGTACTTC,CATSRDTSGEQYF
TRBV13,NA,NA,TRBJ1-2,TGTGCCAGCGGTTCTGAGGTGGATCGCAGCTATGGCTACACCTTC,CASGSEVDRSYGYTF
TRBV7-6,NA,NA,TRBJ1-5,TGTGCCAGCAGCTTAGTCGGGGGTAGCAATCAGCCCCAGCATTTT,CASSLVGGSNQPQHF
TRBV7-2,TRBD1,medium-sized,TRBJ1-5,TGTGCCAGCAGCTCGGGACAGGGGAGTCAGCCCCAGCATTTT,CASSSGQGSQPQHF
TRBV5-4,TRBD1,NA,TRBJ1-5,TGTGCCAGCAGCGTTCAGGGGGGCAATCAGCCCCAGCATTTT,CASSVQGGNQPQHF
TRBV5-4,TRBD1,once,TRBJ2-2,TGTGCCAGCAGCTTACCCCAGGGGGCCGGGGAGCTGTTTTTT,CASSLPQGAGELFF
TRBV7-8,NA,NA,TRBJ1-1,TGTGCCAGCAGCTTAGATTTGACAGGTCAGGAGGCTTTCTTT,CASSLDLTGQEAFF
TRBV5-1,TRBD2,NA,TRBJ2-3,TGCGCCAGCAGCTTAAAGCGGGAGGGCCCCGATACGCAGTATTTT,CASSLKREGPDTQYF
TRBV19,TRBD1,NA,TRBJ1-4,TGTGCCAGTAGTACGTCGACAGGGGGTTACGAAAAACTGTTTTTT,CASSTSTGGYEKLFF
TRBV19,NA,NA,TRBJ1-2,TGTGCCAGTAGTATAGACAGCTATGGCTACACCTTC,CASSIDSYGYTF
TRBV2,NA,NA,TRBJ1-5,TGTGCCAGCAGTGATAGCTTTAGCAATCAGCCCCAGCATTTT,CASSDSFSNQPQHF
TRBV5-1,NA,once,TRBJ2-2,TGCGCCAGCAGCAACGACTGGGTGAACACCGGGGAGCTGTTTTTT,CASSNDWVNTGELFF
TRBV5-1,NA,NA,TRBJ2-5,TGCGCCAGCAGCTTGGCCCTGGGCCGAGAGACCCAGTACTTC,CASSLALGRETQYF
TRBV5-6,TRBD1,NA,TRBJ2-7,TGTGCCAGCAGCTTGAAGTGGTCAGGGGGAACCTACGAGCAGTACTTC,CASSLKWSGGTYEQYF
TRBV6-1,NA,NA,TRBJ2-7,TGTGCCAGCGGACAAGCCTACGAGCAGTACTTC,CASGQAYEQYF
TRBV9,TRBD2,NA,TRBJ2-1,TGTGCCAGCAGCACCCGACTAGCGGGGGGCTACAATGAGCAGTTCTTC,CASSTRLAGGYNEQFF
TRBV18,NA,once,TRBJ2-7,TGTGCCAGCTCACCACTCAGGGACGAGCAGTACTTC,CASSPLRDEQYF
TRBV7-9,NA,NA,TRBJ1-1,TGTGCCAGCAGCCCCCGACAGTACACTGAAGCTTTCTTT,CASSPRQYTEAFF
TRBV9,NA,NA,TRBJ1-1,TGTGCCAGCAGCGCCACCCCGGGGCAGGGAGGGACTGAAGCTTTCTTT,CASSATPGQGGTEAFF
TRBV7-3,TRBD1,NA,TRBJ2-3,TGTGCCAGCACCAGGGGGCCCACAGATACGCAGTATTTT,CASTRGPTDTQYF
TRBV7-6,NA,NA,TRBJ2-3,TGTGCCAGCAGCTTAGGGGGTATAGCGCCTCCTAGCACAGATACGCAGTATTTT,CASSLGGIAPPSTDTQYF
TRBV7-2,TRBD1,NA,TRBJ2-7,TGTGCCAGCAGCCCGGACAGGGGGCTCCACGAGCAGTACTTC,CASSPDRGLHEQYF
TRBV27,NA,NA,TRBJ1-1,TGTGCCAGCAGTCCACCGACACGGCTTGAAGCTTTCTTT,CASSPPTRLEAFF
TRBV18,NA,NA,TRBJ2-1,TGTGCCAGCTCACCACGCATGGGAACAGGCCTCTCCTACAATGAGCAGTTCTTC,CASSPRMGTGLSYNEQFF
TRBV29-1,NA,NA,TRBJ2-2,TGCAGCGTTGGAACCGGGATGAACACCGGGGGGCTGTTTTTT,CSVGTGMNTGGLFF
TRBV7-9,TRBD2,NA,TRBJ2-7,TGTGCCAGCAGCTCCGCGACATGGGAGGGAGAAGAGAACGAGCAGTACTTC,CASSSATWEGEENEQYF
TRBV18,NA,NA,TRBJ1-2,TGTGCCAGCTCACCACCGTCGGTAGTATCGGGCTACACCTTC,CASSPPSVVSGYTF